This TCR beta chain is drawn from a study of cytomegalovirus exposure and HLA in healthy donors. The PCR used 60 Vbeta and 13 Jbeta primers. Profiled with immunoSEQ multiplex PCR; TCRdb holds only in-frame clones, not every one. The sample holds a few hundred thousand clones, approximately 90% seen once. The ends were cut back, 4 bases at V and 0 bases at J, with 9 bases in the middle. The V gene's germline CDR1 is SGHTA and CDR2 FQGNSA. There are 15 residues in the CDR3. V and J are TRBV7-2 and TRBJ2-2, with D possibly TRBD2 on 6 matching bases. The sequence came from a woman between 18 and 29 years old in good health and CMV-seronegative. Source material: PBMCs. The DNA for the CDR3 is TGTGCCAGCAGCTGGGACTCGTCGAACACCGGGGAGCTGTTTTTT. Amino acids: CASSWDSSNTGELFF.